These 3 T cell receptor beta chains were sequenced from one sample in a study of cytotoxic CD8 clonotypes in ibrutinib-treated CLL. Libraries were prepared by immunoSEQ multiplex PCR; TCRdb keeps only in-frame clonotypes and omits some of them. Of some 65,000 clones in the sample, 45% to 60% were seen once. The sample was PBMCs, taken after 12 months of ibrutinib treatment. Source of these receptors: a human donor with chronic lymphocytic leukemia.

The V gene is TRBV25-1, the J gene TRBJ2-5; either TRBD1 or TRBD2 may supply D (5 bases each). Trimming shortened V by 5 bases and J by 5 bases, and 15 bases separated the two germline ends. CDR1 and CDR2 from the germline V gene are MGHDK and SYGVNS. This CDR3 contains 14 residues. CDR3 DNA: TGTGCCAGCAGTCGAAGATCGGGGCAGGAGACCCAGTACTTC. Amino acids: CASSRRSGQETQYF. The whole variable domain, filled in from reference TRBV25-1 and TRBJ2-5, reads EADIYQTPRYLVIGTGKKITLECSQTMGHDKMYWYQQDPGMELHLIHYSYGVNSTEKGDLSSESTVSRIRTEHFPLTLESARPSHTSQYLCASSRRSGQETQYFGPGTRLLVL.

The CDR3 DNA reads TGTGCCAGCACCAAAGCGGGGGGAGAGACCCAGTACTTC. It yields the protein CASTKAGGETQYF. The chain uses TRBV27 and TRBJ2-5; 9 bases map to TRBD2. Germline V CDR1 and CDR2: MNHEY, SMNVEV (reference sequence). The CDR3 is 13 residues long. Trimming cost V 7 bases and J 4 bases; bases outside gene matches: 4.

CDR3 sequence: CAWSRPGQGHTYGYTF. Here the CDR3 DNA reads TGTGCCTGGAGTAGACCAGGACAGGGGCATACCTATGGCTACACCTTC. The chain uses TRBV30 and TRBJ1-2; 9 bases line up with TRBD1. Germline V CDR1 and CDR2: GTSNPN, SVGIG (reference sequence). The CDR3 runs to 16 residues. V shed 2 bases, J shed 4 bases, and the junction held 11 bases outside the gene matches.